This TCR beta chain was identified in a study of cytomegalovirus exposure and HLA in healthy donors. Note on this clone: Its antigen is still unknown.

Points from the study as a whole: The classifier reportedly diagnosed cytomegalovirus status with high specificity and sensitivity. Later analysis found that TCR beta chains associated with HLA were more clonally expanded than other, equally common chains.

Primers: 60 Vbeta forward and 13 Jbeta reverse. Sequencing was performed with immunoSEQ multiplex PCR; in TCRdb, only in-frame clones are kept and a portion is missing. In the table there are about 160,000 clones, about 76% of which are singletons. Germline V gives CDR1 MDHEN, CDR2 SYDVKM. The junction had 7 bases not matched to a gene; V was cut back by 6 bases and J by 10 bases. This CDR3 has 15 amino acids. Donors likely had unrecorded immune exposures despite being nominally healthy when sampled. The chain has TRBV28 and TRBJ2-1; 15 nucleotides line up with TRBD2. This TCR derives from a female donor in good health and CMV-seronegative. The sequenced sample consisted of PBMCs. CDR3 sequence (DNA): TGTGCCAGCAGCGGACTAGCGGGAGGGTCGTGGGAGCAGTTCTTC. Translated: CASSGLAGGSWEQFF.